Below are 21 T cell receptor beta chains sequenced from a single sample in a study of T cell repertoires in cytomegalovirus infection. TCRdb re-analysed the reads in MiXCR, keeping a single row per CDR3 protein. The sample yields 900,000 to 950,000 distinct CDR3 sequences, 30% to 40% seen once. Which antigens these TCRs recognize remains unknown. This sample comprised cultured CD8+ T cells from PBMCs, obtained from culture after CMV antigen stimulation. These receptors all come from a human donor in good health (CMV status not recorded). Some clones in this sample may be carry-over from other donors' samples.

In its sample, this clonotype was seen a few times. The chain uses TRBV27 and TRBJ2-5, with TRBD2 identical over 8 bases. Germline V gives CDR1 MNHEY, CDR2 SMNVEV (reference sequence). Trimming at V came to 8 bases and at J to 2 bases, leaving 13 bases not matched to a gene. This CDR3 has 16 amino acids. CDR3 sequence reads: CASRLRGAYEQETQYF. For the CDR3, the DNA is TGTGCCAGCCGTCTGCGGGGGGCCTACGAACAAGAGACCCAGTACTTC.

This clonotype appeared a few times. The genes are TRBV7-9 and TRBJ1-6, with 7 bases that match TRBD1. The V gene end was trimmed by 4 bases and the J gene end by 5 bases; junction bases not matched to a gene: 17. The germline gives CDR1 SEHNR, CDR2 FQNEAQ (reference sequence). The CDR3 contains 19 residues. CDR3 nucleotides: TGTGCCAGCAGCTCAAGCCTCATTCTGACAGGGAACCATAATTCACCCCTCCACTTT. Residues: CASSSSLILTGNHNSPLHF.

This clonotype was counted a few times. The V gene is TRBV29-1, the J gene TRBJ2-7; D could derive from TRBD1 or TRBD2 (5 bases each). CDR1 and CDR2 (germline): SQVTM, ANQGSEA. V was pared by 3 bases and J by 0 bases, with 9 bases between. This CDR3 comprises 13 residues. CDR3 loop: CSVEWGSSYEQYF. The CDR3 DNA is TGCAGCGTTGAGTGGGGGAGCTCCTACGAGCAGTACTTC.

There are a few counts of this clonotype. V and J are TRBV2 and TRBJ2-7; no reliable D call. V shed 4 bases and J shed 0 bases, with 13 bases lying between them. The germline V gene has CDR1 SNHLY and CDR2 FYNNEI. This CDR3 has 15 amino acids. The CDR3 DNA reads as TGTGCCAGCAGTGGGAACATTATGAGCTCCTACGAGCAGTACTTC. Its translation: CASSGNIMSSYEQYF.

This clonotype has only a few counts. This rearrangement joins TRBV5-4 to TRBJ1-1; possibly TRBD1 for D (6 bases). Trimming left V 3 bases short and J 5 bases short, with 11 bases between. The CDR3 length is 13 residues. Germline V lookup: CDR1 SGHNT, CDR2 YYREEE (reference sequence). CDR3 nucleotides: TGTGCCAGCAGCTGGGGGGCGCGAACTGAAGCTTTCTTT. This translates into CASSWGARTEAFF.

This clonotype was recorded many times. This rearrangement joins TRBV28 to TRBJ2-7; D remains unclear. The V end was cut by 3 bases, the J end by 3 bases, with 21 bases between. The CDR3 runs to 17 residues. From germline, CDR1 is MDHEN and CDR2 SYDVKM. CDR3 loop: CASSFPSTALDGYEQYV. CDR3 in DNA: TGTGCCAGCAGTTTCCCCTCCACCGCCCTAGATGGCTACGAGCAGTACGTC.

This clonotype occurred many times. J is TRBJ2-4 and V is TRBV12-3 or TRBV12-4; TRBD1 matches 7 bases. The CDR3 totals 18 residues. The ends lost 7 bases at V and 0 bases at J; junction bases unmatched: 15. CDR3 sequence reads: CASTPDRDSALAKNIQYF. The CDR3 DNA sequence: TGTGCCAGCACCCCCGACAGGGACAGCGCGTTAGCCAAAAACATTCAGTACTTC.

The table lists this clonotype with a count of one. The genes are TRBV5-1 and TRBJ2-5; D might be TRBD1 (5 bases). The V end was cut by 7 bases, the J end by 5 bases, with 21 bases between. This CDR3 is 15 amino acids long. Germline assignment: CDR1 SGHRS and CDR2 YFSETQ. This chain's CDR3 is CASRMTATRRETQYF. The CDR3 DNA follows: TGCGCCAGCCGAATGACAGCAACCAGGCGGGAGACCCAGTACTTC. The full variable domain, rest sourced from reference TRBV5-1 and TRBJ2-5, is KAGVTQTPRYLIKTRGQQVTLSCSPISGHRSVSWYQQTPGQGLQFLFEYFSETQRNKGNFPGRFSGRQFSNSRSEMNVSTLELGDSALYLCASRMTATRRETQYFGPGTRLLVL.

The chain combines TRBV10-3 with TRBJ2-5; TRBD2 might be the D (7 bases). Germline assignment: CDR1 ENHRY and CDR2 SYGVKD. This CDR3 has 17 residues. V lost 0 bases and J 1 base, leaving 15 bases between the germline ends. CDR3 DNA: TGTGCCATCAGTGAGTCGCGGGGGCTTACCCCCCAAGAGACCCAGTACTTC. Protein sequence: CAISESRGLTPQETQYF.

CDR3 amino acids: CASSIGTFGYTF. The DNA for the CDR3 is TGTGCCAGCAGCATCGGGACATTTGGCTACACCTTC. J is TRBJ1-2 and V is TRBV13; D may be TRBD1 (6 bases). The CDR3 covers 12 residues. Germline CDR1 PRHDT, CDR2 FYEKMQ (reference sequence). Between the trimmed V and J ends, which lost 5 bases and 7 bases, there was a span of 11 bases.

Ten or more counts support this clonotype. The rearrangement uses TRBV7-9 and TRBJ2-3, with D tentatively TRBD2 (5 bases). The CDR3 consists of 14 residues. The V end lost 7 bases, the J end lost 3 bases, and 14 bases lay between the germline ends. Germline values: CDR1 SEHNR, CDR2 FQNEAQ (reference sequence). In DNA, the CDR3 is TGTGCCAGCACCAATTCACGGGAAACAGATACGCAGTATTTT. Translating it yields CASTNSRETDTQYF.

This chain links TRBV2 with TRBJ1-2; tentative D call: TRBD1 (5 bases). V lost 8 bases, J lost 6 bases, and 13 bases lay in between. The CDR3 is made up of 12 amino acids. Germline V gene sequence: CDR1 SNHLY, CDR2 FYNNEI. CDR3 sequence: CASPKGSHGYTF. As DNA, the CDR3 is TGTGCCAGCCCTAAGGGGAGCCATGGCTACACCTTC. The full variable domain, its missing parts supplied by reference TRBV2 and TRBJ1-2, is EPEVTQTPSHQVTQMGQEVILRCVPISNHLYFYWYRQILGQKVEFLVSFYNNEISEKSEIFDDQFSVERPDGSNFTLKIRSTKLEDSAMYFCASPKGSHGYTFGSGTRLTVV.

Many counts were recorded for this clonotype. The chain has TRBV7-2 and TRBJ2-4; 9 positions match TRBD2. Germline V gene sequence: CDR1 SGHTA, CDR2 FQGNSA. Trimming cost V 6 bases and J 8 bases; bases outside gene matches: 11. The CDR3 contains 15 residues. The CDR3 region has the DNA TGTGCCAGCAGTCCGGCTGCGGGGGGGCTGGACATTCAGTACTTC. This encodes CASSPAAGGLDIQYF.

As to this clonotype: An end of the junction does not agree with germline; a read error may underlie this. CDR3: CVSSIVEVPNTEAFF. The CDR3 DNA follows: TGTGTCAGTAGTATAGTAGAGGTGCCGAACACTGAAGCTTTCTTT. The chain is built from TRBV19 and TRBJ1-1, with unresolved D. In germline, CDR1 is LNHDA, CDR2 SQIVND (reference sequence). The CDR3 totals 15 residues.

This clonotype was recorded once. This chain uses TRBV4-1 with TRBJ1-2; possibly TRBD1 for D (6 bases). CDR1 is MGHRA and CDR2 is YSYEKL in the germline V gene. The length of the CDR3 is 14 residues. Trimming shortened V by 4 bases and J by 10 bases, and 19 bases separated the two germline ends. CDR3 DNA: TGCGCCAGCAGCCCCCTAGGGGGGAGTGGAAACTACACCTTC. This codes for CASSPLGGSGNYTF.

Only a few counts were recorded for this clonotype. The chain employs TRBV6-1 and TRBJ2-7; possible D gene TRBD1, 6 bases. Germline loops: CDR1 MNHNS, CDR2 SASEGT. The V end was cut by 3 bases, the J end by 3 bases, with 15 bases between. CDR3 size: 15 residues. The DNA for the CDR3 is TGTGCCAGCAGTGAGAGTGGGGGCGCCTACTACGAGCAGTACGTC. It specifies CASSESGGAYYEQYV.

This clonotype has a handful of counts. The chain is built from TRBV6-1 and TRBJ2-7; 7 bases are shared with TRBD1. V shed 0 bases, J shed 4 bases, and the junction held 3 bases outside the gene matches. The CDR3 is made up of 14 amino acids. Germline CDR1 MNHNS, CDR2 SASEGT. CDR3: CASSEAGGFYEQYV. The CDR3 DNA reads as TGTGCCAGCAGTGAAGCAGGGGGCTTTTACGAGCAGTACGTC.

Worth noting for this clonotype: This may be a read error: a much more frequent sequence differs by one nucleotide. The genes are TRBV6-4 and TRBJ1-2; TRBD1 aligns across 10 bases. CDR3 length: 15 residues. V gave up 4 bases and J gave up 7 bases; unmatched junction bases: 9. Germline values: CDR1 MRHNA, CDR2 SNTAGT. CDR3 protein: CASSGFLGQGFGYTF. DNA for the CDR3: TGTGCCAGCAGTGGCTTCCTGGGACAGGGGTTTGGCTACACCTTC.

The V call is TRBV20-1, the J call TRBJ2-1; TRBD1 agrees at 7 bases. V dropped 5 bases and J dropped 12; count of bases not matched to a gene: 7. The CDR3 contains 11 residues. The V gene's germline CDR1 is DFQATT and CDR2 SNEGSKA (reference sequence). The CDR3 spells CSAPEGAGQFF. The CDR3 DNA follows: TGCAGTGCTCCCGAGGGGGCTGGGCAGTTCTTC.

This clonotype was seen a few times. This chain connects TRBV7-8 to TRBJ2-2; 9 nucleotides line up with TRBD1. V was pared by 4 bases and J by 9 bases, with 12 bases of the junction left unmatched. Germline CDR1 reads SGHVS; CDR2 reads FQNEAQ. The CDR3 length is 16 residues. The CDR3 coding sequence is TGTGCCAGCAGCTGGGGACAGGGCGAGCATCCCTGGGAGCTGTTTTTT. It codes for CASSWGQGEHPWELFF.

In its sample, this clonotype was seen a few times. The rearrangement joins TRBV7-9 to TRBJ2-4, with 8 bases matching TRBD1. The CDR3 consists of 12 residues. Germline V CDR1 and CDR2: SEHNR, FQNEAQ (reference sequence). The V segment lost 1 base and the J segment 11 bases; nucleotides outside the gene matches: 1. CDR3 bases: TGTGCCAGCAGCTTAGGGACAGGGCTTCAGTACTTC. It codes for CASSLGTGLQYF.